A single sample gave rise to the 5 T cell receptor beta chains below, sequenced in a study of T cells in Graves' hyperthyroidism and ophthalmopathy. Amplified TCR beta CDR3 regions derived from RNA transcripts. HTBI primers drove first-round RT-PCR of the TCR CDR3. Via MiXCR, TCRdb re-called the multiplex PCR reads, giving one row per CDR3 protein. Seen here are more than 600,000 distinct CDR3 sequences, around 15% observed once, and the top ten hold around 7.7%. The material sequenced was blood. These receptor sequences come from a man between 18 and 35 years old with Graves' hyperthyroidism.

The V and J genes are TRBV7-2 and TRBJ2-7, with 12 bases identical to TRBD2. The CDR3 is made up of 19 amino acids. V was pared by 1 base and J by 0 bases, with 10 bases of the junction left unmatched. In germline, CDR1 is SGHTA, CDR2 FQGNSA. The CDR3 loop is CASSLVGWTGLAGSYEQYF. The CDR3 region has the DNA TGTGCCAGCAGCTTAGTCGGTTGGACGGGACTAGCGGGCTCCTACGAGCAGTACTTC.

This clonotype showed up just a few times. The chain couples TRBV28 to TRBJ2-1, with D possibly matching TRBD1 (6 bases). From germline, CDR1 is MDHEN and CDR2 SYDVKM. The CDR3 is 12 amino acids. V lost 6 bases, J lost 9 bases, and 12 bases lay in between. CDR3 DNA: TGTGCCAGCAGCCTACAGGGCTGTGAGCAGTTCTTC. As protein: CASSLQGCEQFF.

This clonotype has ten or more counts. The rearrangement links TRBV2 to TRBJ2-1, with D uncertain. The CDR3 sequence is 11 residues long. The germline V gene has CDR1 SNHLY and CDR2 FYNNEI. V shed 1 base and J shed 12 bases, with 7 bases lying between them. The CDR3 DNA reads TGTGCCAGCAGTGAAGGGATAGGGCAGTTCTTC. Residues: CASSEGIGQFF.

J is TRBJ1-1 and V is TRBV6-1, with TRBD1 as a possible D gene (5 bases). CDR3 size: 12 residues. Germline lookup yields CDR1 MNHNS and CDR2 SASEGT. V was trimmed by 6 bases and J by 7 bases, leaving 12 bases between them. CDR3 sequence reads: CASSQAGIEAFF. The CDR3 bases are TGTGCCAGCAGCCAGGCAGGGATTGAAGCTTTCTTT.

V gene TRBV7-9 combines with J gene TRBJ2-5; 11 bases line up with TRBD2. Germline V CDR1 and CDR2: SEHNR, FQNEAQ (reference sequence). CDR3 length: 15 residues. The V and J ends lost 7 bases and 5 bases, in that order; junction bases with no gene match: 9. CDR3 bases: TGTGCCAGCATTGCTAGCGGGGGGCCCGGCGAGACCCAGTACTTC. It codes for CASIASGGPGETQYF.